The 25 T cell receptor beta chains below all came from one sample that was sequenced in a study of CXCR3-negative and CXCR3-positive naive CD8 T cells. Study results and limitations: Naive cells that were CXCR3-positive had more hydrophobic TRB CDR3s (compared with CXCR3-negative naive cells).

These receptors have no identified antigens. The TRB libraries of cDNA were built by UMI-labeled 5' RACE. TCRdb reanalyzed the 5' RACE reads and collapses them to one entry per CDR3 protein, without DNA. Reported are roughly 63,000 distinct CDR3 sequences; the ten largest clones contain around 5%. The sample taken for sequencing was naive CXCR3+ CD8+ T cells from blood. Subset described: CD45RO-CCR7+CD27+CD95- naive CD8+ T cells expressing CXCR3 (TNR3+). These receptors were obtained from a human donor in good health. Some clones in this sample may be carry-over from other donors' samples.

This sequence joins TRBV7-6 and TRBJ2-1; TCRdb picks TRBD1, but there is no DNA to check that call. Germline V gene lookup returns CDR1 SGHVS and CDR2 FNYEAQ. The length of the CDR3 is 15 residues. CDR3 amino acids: CASSPGQGARYEQFF.

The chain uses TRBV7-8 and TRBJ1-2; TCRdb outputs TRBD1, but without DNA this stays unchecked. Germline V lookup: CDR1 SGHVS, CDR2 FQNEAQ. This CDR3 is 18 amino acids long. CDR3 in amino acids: CASSLLPGQGQANYGYTF.

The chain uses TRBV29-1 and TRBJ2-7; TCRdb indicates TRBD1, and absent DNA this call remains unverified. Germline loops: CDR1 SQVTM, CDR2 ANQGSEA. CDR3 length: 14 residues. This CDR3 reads CSAGDGDSPYEQYF.

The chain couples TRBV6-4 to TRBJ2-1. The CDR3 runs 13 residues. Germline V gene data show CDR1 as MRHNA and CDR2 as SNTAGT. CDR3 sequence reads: CASSDSAHNEQFF.

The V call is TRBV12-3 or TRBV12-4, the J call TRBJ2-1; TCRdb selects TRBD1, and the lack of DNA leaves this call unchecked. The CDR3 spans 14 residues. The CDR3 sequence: CASSFMEGANEQFF.

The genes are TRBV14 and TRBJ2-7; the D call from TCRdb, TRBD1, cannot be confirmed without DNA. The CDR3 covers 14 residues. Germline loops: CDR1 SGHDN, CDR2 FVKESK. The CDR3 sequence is CDSSQGQGSYEQYF. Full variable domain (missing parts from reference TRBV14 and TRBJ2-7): EAGVTQFPSHSVIEKGQTVTLRCDPISGHDNLYWYRRVMGKEIKFLLHFVKESKQDESGMPNNRFLAERTGGTYSTLKVQPAELEDSGVYFCDSSQGQGSYEQYFGPGTRLTVT.

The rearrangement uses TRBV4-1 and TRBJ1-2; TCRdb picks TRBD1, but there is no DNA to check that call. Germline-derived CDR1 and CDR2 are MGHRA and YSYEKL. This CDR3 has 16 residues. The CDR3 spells CASSQDREWDSGGYTF.

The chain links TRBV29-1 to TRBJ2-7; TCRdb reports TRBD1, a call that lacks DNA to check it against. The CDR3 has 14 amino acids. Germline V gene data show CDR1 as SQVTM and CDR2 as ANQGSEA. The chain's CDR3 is CSVEQDRGGYEQYF.

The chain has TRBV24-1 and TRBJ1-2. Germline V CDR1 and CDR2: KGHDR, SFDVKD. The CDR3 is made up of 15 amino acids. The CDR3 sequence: CATSDFNTDWRGYTF.

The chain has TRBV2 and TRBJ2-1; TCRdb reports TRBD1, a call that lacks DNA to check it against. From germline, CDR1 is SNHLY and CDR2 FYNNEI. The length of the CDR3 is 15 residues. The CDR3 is CASIPERQGNDEQFF.

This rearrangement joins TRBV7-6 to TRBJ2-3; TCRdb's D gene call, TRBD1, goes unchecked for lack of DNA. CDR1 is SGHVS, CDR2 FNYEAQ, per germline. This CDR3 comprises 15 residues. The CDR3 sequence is CASSLAGGVTDTQYF.

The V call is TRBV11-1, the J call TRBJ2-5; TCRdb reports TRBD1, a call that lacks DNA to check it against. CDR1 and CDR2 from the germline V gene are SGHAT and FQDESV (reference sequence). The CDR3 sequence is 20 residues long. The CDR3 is CASSLVAYRQGAVPQETQYF.

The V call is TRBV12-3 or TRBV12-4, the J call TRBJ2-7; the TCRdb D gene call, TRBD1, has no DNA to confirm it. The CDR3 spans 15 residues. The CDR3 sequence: CASSFLGANFYEQYF.

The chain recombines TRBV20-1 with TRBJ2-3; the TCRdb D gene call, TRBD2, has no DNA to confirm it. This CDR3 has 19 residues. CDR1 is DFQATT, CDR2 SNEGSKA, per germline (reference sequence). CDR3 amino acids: CSARVAPGSGGPSTDTQYF.

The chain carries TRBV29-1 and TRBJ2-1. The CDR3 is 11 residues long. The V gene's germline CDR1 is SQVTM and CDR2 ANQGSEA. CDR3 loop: CSVEESNEQFF.

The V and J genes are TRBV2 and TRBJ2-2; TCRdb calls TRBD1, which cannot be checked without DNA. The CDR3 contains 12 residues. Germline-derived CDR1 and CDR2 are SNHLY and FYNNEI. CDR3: CATSQGTGELFF. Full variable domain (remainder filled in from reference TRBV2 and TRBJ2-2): EPEVTQTPSHQVTQMGQEVILRCVPISNHLYFYWYRQILGQKVEFLVSFYNNEISEKSEIFDDQFSVERPDGSNFTLKIRSTKLEDSAMYFCATSQGTGELFFGEGSRLTVL.

This CDR3 reads CSAYGTGIDMNTEAFF. V gene TRBV29-1 combines with J gene TRBJ1-1; TCRdb proposes TRBD1, but this gene call is untestable without DNA. This CDR3 contains 16 residues. Germline values: CDR1 SQVTM, CDR2 ANQGSEA.

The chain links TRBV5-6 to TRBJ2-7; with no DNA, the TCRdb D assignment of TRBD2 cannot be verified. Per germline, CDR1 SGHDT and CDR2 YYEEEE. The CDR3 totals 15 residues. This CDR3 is CASSQSQRGIYEQYF.

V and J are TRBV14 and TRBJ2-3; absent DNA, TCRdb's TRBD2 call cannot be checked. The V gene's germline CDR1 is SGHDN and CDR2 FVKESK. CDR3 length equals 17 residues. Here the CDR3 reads CASSQGPSGSSGDTQYF.

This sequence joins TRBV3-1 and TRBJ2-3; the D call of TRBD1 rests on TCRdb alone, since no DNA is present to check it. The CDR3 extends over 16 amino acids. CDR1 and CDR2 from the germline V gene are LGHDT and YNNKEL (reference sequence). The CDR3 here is CASSQDEGQWADTQYF.

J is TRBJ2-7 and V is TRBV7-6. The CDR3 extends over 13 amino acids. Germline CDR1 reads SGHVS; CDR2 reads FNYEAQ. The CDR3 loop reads CASSLAEEYEQYF.

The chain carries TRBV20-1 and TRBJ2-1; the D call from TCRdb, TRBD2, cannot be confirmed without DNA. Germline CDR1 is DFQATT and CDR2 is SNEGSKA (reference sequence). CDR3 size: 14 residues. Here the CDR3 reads CSASGRNLYNEQFF.

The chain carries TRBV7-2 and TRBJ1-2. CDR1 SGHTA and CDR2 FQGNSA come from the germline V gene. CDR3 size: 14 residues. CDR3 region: CASSLLGENYGYTF.

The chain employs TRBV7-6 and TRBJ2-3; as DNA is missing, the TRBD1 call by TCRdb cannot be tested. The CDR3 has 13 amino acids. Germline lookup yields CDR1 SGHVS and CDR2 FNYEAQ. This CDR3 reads CSSSLSGVDTQYF. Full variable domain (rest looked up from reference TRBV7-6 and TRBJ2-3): GAGVSQSPRYKVTKRGQDVALRCDPISGHVSLYWYRQALGQGPEFLTYFNYEAQQDKSGLPNDRFSAERPEGSISTLTIQRTEQRDSAMYRCSSSLSGVDTQYFGPGTRLTVL.

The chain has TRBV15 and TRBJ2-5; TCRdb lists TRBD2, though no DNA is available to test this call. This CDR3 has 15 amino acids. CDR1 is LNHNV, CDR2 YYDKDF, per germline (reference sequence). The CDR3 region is CATSRGLASQETQYF.